This entry lists 14 T cell receptor beta chains sequenced from one sample in a study of blood T cell repertoires in COVID-19. TCRdb keeps only in-frame clones here, not all; method: immunoSEQ multiplex PCR. This table holds some 100,000 clones, around nine tenths found once. The sample taken for sequencing was peripheral blood. The receptors were sampled from a man in his fifties with acute or convalescent COVID-19.

The sample holds one count of this clone. This CDR3 is also generated by other DNA sequences in the sample. The genes are TRBV19 and TRBJ1-5, with 7 nucleotides matching TRBD1. The V segment lost 4 bases and the J segment 0 bases; nucleotides outside the gene matches: 9. Germline V lookup: CDR1 LNHDA, CDR2 SQIVND (reference sequence). This CDR3 region has 17 residues. The CDR3 DNA reads TGTGCCAGTAGTACTTCCTCGACAGGGCGTAGCAATCAGCCCCAGCATTTT. As protein: CASSTSSTGRSNQPQHF.

The chain recombines TRBV7-3 with TRBJ2-3; TRBD1 agrees at 9 bases. The V gene's germline CDR1 is SGHTA and CDR2 FQGTGA. The CDR3 consists of 17 residues. The J segment lost 4 bases and the V segment lost 2 bases, leaving 10 bases of the junction unmatched. The CDR3 region has the DNA TGTGCCAGCAGCTTAGGGACAGGGAGGGATGCGGCAGATACGCAGTATTTT. Residues: CASSLGTGRDAADTQYF.

The chain carries TRBV30 and TRBJ1-2; no clear D gene. The CDR3 sequence is 12 residues long. The germline V gene has CDR1 GTSNPN and CDR2 SVGIG (reference sequence). V was trimmed by 4 bases and J by 8 bases, leaving 14 bases between them. The CDR3 DNA reads TGTGCCTGGACGAACCAAGGAGGAGGCTACACCTTC. Protein sequence: CAWTNQGGGYTF.

The CDR3, as DNA: TGTGCCAGCAGCATACGTCACGGGGGTAGCACCGGGGAGCTGTTTTTT. Translation gives CASSIRHGGSTGELFF. The rearrangement links TRBV11-1 to TRBJ2-2; possible D gene TRBD2, 6 bases. Trimming pared 5 bases from V and 4 bases from J, leaving 17 bases between. Per germline, CDR1 SGHAT and CDR2 FQDESV (reference sequence). The CDR3 spans 16 residues. Filled out from reference TRBV11-1 and TRBJ2-2, the complete variable domain reads EAEVAQSPRYKITEKSQAVAFWCDPISGHATLYWYRQILGQGPELLVQFQDESVVDDSQLPKDRFSAERLKGVDSTLKIQPAELGDSAMYLCASSIRHGGSTGELFFGEGSRLTVL.

The CDR3 sequence is CASSLRTDWTRGYTF. The CDR3 nucleotides are TGTGCCAGCAGCCTCCGGACGGATTGGACTCGGGGCTACACCTTC. V usage is TRBV3-1 (or the pseudogene TRBV3-2) and J usage is TRBJ1-2; no reliable D call. Trimming took off 4 bases at V and 8 bases at J, with 20 bases between the two ends. The CDR3 contains 15 residues. Per germline, CDR1 LGHDT and CDR2 YNNKEL (reference sequence).

The chain joins TRBV7-3 to TRBJ2-1, with D possibly matching TRBD1 (5 bases). The CDR3 consists of 15 residues. Trimming removed 5 bases from V and 3 bases from J, with 14 bases in between. Germline V gene data show CDR1 as SGHTA and CDR2 as FQGTGA. CDR3 sequence: CASSPRRGNYNEQFF. For the CDR3, the DNA is TGTGCCAGCAGCCCACGTAGGGGCAACTACAATGAGCAGTTCTTC. The full variable domain, its missing parts supplied by reference TRBV7-3 and TRBJ2-1, is GAGVSQTPSNKVTEKGKYVELRCDPISGHTALYWYRQSLGQGPEFLIYFQGTGAADDSGLPNDRFFAVRPEGSVSTLKIQRTERGDSAVYLCASSPRRGNYNEQFFGPGTRLTVL.

A few counts support this clone. This chain uses TRBV27 with TRBJ1-2; 10 nucleotides line up with TRBD1. CDR1 is MNHEY, CDR2 SMNVEV, per germline (reference sequence). Unmatched junction bases numbered 11, after V lost 6 bases and J lost 7 bases. CDR3 length equals 15 residues. CDR3 in DNA: TGTGCCAGCAGCACTGGGTGGGACAGGGGTGGTGGCTACACCTTC. It is translated as CASSTGWDRGGGYTF.

The rearrangement links TRBV6-4 to TRBJ2-2; D may be TRBD2 (5 bases). Germline lookup yields CDR1 MRHNA and CDR2 SNTAGT. Trimming left V 4 bases short and J 5 bases short, with 11 bases between. This CDR3 is 14 amino acids long. This CDR3 is CASSVDYGTGELFF. CDR3 sequence (DNA): TGTGCCAGCAGTGTCGACTATGGAACCGGGGAGCTGTTTTTT.

The gene calls are TRBV19 and TRBJ1-2; perhaps TRBD1 as D (6 bases). The V end lost 7 bases, the J end lost 0 bases, and 15 bases lay between the germline ends. Per germline, CDR1 LNHDA and CDR2 SQIVND (reference sequence). The CDR3 is 15 amino acids. CDR3: CASTRQDTPNYGYTF. In DNA, the CDR3 is TGTGCCAGTACCAGACAGGACACACCTAACTATGGCTACACCTTC.

The rearrangement links TRBV18 to TRBJ1-6; TRBD1 might be the D (5 bases). The length of the CDR3 is 15 residues. The V end was cut by 3 bases, the J end by 5 bases, with 11 bases between. Germline CDR1 reads KGHSH; CDR2 reads LQKENI. DNA for the CDR3: TGTGCCAGCTCACCCGACAGCTCTAATAATTCACCCCTCCACTTT. It is translated as CASSPDSSNNSPLHF.

J is TRBJ1-2 and V is TRBV7-8, with D maybe TRBD1 (6 bases). The CDR3 contains 13 residues. Germline V gene lookup returns CDR1 SGHVS and CDR2 FQNEAQ. Between the trimmed V and J ends, which lost 6 bases and 4 bases, there was a span of 12 bases. The CDR3 nucleotides are TGTGCCAGCAGTCACAGGGAATCCTATGGCTACACCTTC. Its translation is CASSHRESYGYTF.

The rearrangement joins TRBV3-1 (or the pseudogene TRBV3-2) to TRBJ2-7; D perhaps matches TRBD2 (5 bases). With 1 base removed from V and 1 base from J, the gap between germline ends came to 17 bases. Germline lookup yields CDR1 LGHDT and CDR2 YNNKEL (reference sequence). This CDR3 is 17 amino acids long. The CDR3 sequence is CASSQGSSGIRSYEQYF. In DNA form, the CDR3 reads TGTGCCAGCAGCCAAGGGTCTTCCGGGATACGATCCTACGAGCAGTACTTC.

The rearrangement uses TRBV20-1 and TRBJ1-2; D unclear. V was trimmed by 5 bases and J by 0 bases, leaving 4 bases between them. Germline-derived CDR1 and CDR2 are DFQATT and SNEGSKA (reference sequence). The CDR3 is 11 residues long. The CDR3 nucleotides read TGCAGTGCTTCAGCTAACTATGGCTACACCTTC. This encodes CSASANYGYTF.

The chain joins TRBV7-3 to TRBJ2-1, with TRBD2 matching over 7 bases. The CDR3 is 17 amino acids. The germline gives CDR1 SGHTA, CDR2 FQGTGA. Germline trimming cut 1 base from V and 8 bases from J; bases unmatched to any gene: 14. This CDR3 is CASSLNTRGSRRDEQFF. For the CDR3, the DNA is TGTGCCAGCAGCTTAAATACGCGCGGGAGCCGACGGGATGAGCAGTTCTTC.